This record concerns one T cell receptor beta chain sequence. What it binds is unknown. The germline V and J ends were trimmed by 4 bases and 4 bases, with 11 bases remaining between them. The CDR3 runs 13 residues. Per the germline V gene, CDR1 is DFQATT and CDR2 is SNEGSKA (reference sequence). The data were obtained in a study of vaccination and CD4 T cells after COVID-19. Overall study results and limits: Detection of a median roughly 84% of reactive clones in convalescent patients was confined to the period after vaccination.

The treatment: roughly 11-day PBMC culture with coronavirus spike peptide pools or control peptides (ViraFEST assay). Unexposed donor CD4+ T cells predated the COVID-19 pandemic, collected 2011-2018. PBMC cultures, at about 1.8 million cells per well, received 8 to 10 IU/ml IL-2 and around 11 ug/ml peptide pools. The Oncomine TCR Beta short-read assay was applied to DNA of cultured CD4+ T cells. Each CDR3 protein gets one entry after TCRdb re-called the PCR reads with MiXCR. Among roughly 8,000 distinct CDR3 sequences listed, more than 35% were seen once. The sample taken for sequencing was CD4+ T cells from blood, cultured in vitro. This clonotype originated in a human donor in good health. The chain couples TRBV20-1 to TRBJ1-5; D perhaps matches TRBD1 (5 bases). CDR3 sequence (DNA): TGCAGTGCTAAGGGGCCACCAAATCAGCCCCAGCATTTT. As protein: CSAKGPPNQPQHF.